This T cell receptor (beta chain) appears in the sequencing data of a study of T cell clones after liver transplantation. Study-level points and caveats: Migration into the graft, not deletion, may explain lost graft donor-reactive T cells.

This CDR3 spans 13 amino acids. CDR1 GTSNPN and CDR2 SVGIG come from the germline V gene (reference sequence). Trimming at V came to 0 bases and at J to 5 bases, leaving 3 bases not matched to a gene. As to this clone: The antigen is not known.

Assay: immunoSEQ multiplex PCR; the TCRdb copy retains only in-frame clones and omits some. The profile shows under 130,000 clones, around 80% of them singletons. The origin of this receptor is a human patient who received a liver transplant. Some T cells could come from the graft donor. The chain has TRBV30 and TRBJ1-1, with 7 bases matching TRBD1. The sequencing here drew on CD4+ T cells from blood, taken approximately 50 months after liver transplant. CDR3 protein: CAWSVKGATEAFF. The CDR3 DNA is TGTGCCTGGAGTGTTAAGGGGGCGACTGAAGCTTTCTTT.